This entry features one T cell receptor (beta chain) sequence. This clone occurred once. There is no known antigen for this receptor. No base qualities exist here, and no much larger clone lies one base off it. These data belong to a study of Ad26.COV2.S vaccination and SARS-CoV-2 variants listed by TCRdb under 2021. Regarding the research as a whole: Vaccine-arm donors came from COV1001, a multicentre, randomized, double-blind, placebo-controlled phase I-IIa trial of Ad26.COV2.S in healthy adults. Sequencing of the TCRbeta repertoire served to evaluate the specificity and breadth of SARS-CoV-2-reactive T cell receptors following Ad26.COV2.S vaccination. Investigators remained blinded to trial group allocation during experiments and outcome assessment. The TCR-sequenced set comprised around 30 samples: approximately 20 Ad26.COV2.S vaccine recipients, 5 placebo recipients and 8 SARS-CoV-2 convalescent individuals. Ad26.COV2.S was administered intramuscularly at 5 x 10^10 or 1 x 10^11 viral particles, either as a single shot or as two shots given 56 days apart. Trial participants were randomized into five groups of five, in which low-dose or high-dose Ad26.COV2.S was given once or twice, or placebo was given on both occasions. Paper-wide results and their limitations: Higher spike-specific TCR breadth was observed in Ad26.COV2.S recipients than in placebo recipients (P = 0.0014). The study was not powered to compare responses between vaccine doses or regimens. Vaccine and placebo recipients had similar non-spike TCR breadth, a finding consistent with the vaccine containing only spike. Substantial breadth of spike-specific CD8+ and CD4+ T cell responses was reported after vaccination. The authors noted that the TCR breadth and depth analyses may have underestimated total T cell responses.

The immunoSEQ Assay was the method used to sequence TCRbeta CDR3 regions. After extraction, genomic DNA underwent amplification by bias-controlled multiplex PCR, followed by high-throughput sequencing. For the original study's pipeline: To quantify the absolute abundance of every unique TCRbeta CDR3 region, sequences were collapsed and filtered. T cell fraction was estimated by normalization of TCRbeta template counts to usable DNA, with usable DNA being measured through amplification of reference genes present in all nucleated cells. Repertoire TCRs were annotated as SARS-CoV-2-specific by exact matching of V gene, CDR3 amino acid sequence and J gene to a known reactive TCR set. MIRA supplied the reference SARS-CoV-2 TCR set, which was filtered for enrichment in COVID-19-positive ImmuneCODE repertoires so that public or cross-reactive TCRs were removed. Using the MIRA antigens, annotated TCRs were further analysed by specific ORF or by position within an ORF. Depth was the summed frequency of annotated unique rearrangements, while breadth was defined as annotated unique rearrangements over total unique productive rearrangements. TCR breadth was compared between groups using two-sided Wilcoxon rank-sum tests. The table comes from immuneACCESS by way of TCRdb, which keeps in-frame sequences with V and J called. Part of the clones is missing from these tables; in studies checked, under half for an unresolved V gene and the rest for unknown reasons. V and J calls plus clone size are reproduced from that table; the DNA served to infer D and trimming. Counted in this sample were more than 300,000 clones; 88% of them appeared once. 5.5% to 7% of the sample rests with the top ten.

Trimming at the junction amounts to 10 bases on V and 0 bases on J, and the germline ends lie 25 bases apart. The CDR3 contains 18 residues, cysteine and phenylalanine counted. Only the CDR3 DNA stays, 54 bases, in frame from base 1. According to the germline V gene (reference sequence), CDR1 reads LNHDA and CDR2 reads SQIVND. What the treatment or condition label conveys for this sample: some 19 received Ad26.COV2.S at low or high dose, single or two shots; 5 received placebo; per-sample allocation not given. For vaccine and placebo recipients, the sequenced repertoires came from samples collected on day 63 after the first injection. In Cohort 1b, 25 to 30 adults aged 18-55 years were enrolled at a single site in Boston, USA, between 29 July and 7 August 2020. As a vaccine, Ad26.COV2.S was a replication-incompetent adenovirus type 26 vector that expressed a prefusion-stabilized SARS-CoV-2 spike protein derived from the original Wuhan strain.

This clonotype was sampled from a person between 18 and 59 years old who received the Ad26.COV2.S COVID-19 vaccine or a placebo. This sample comprised peripheral blood, obtained in a trial of Ad26.COV2.S vaccine versus placebo. The chain employs TRBV19 and TRBJ1-5; TRBD1 could be the D gene, as 5 bases match. The DNA is as follows: TGTGCCACCGACCTAGGACCTAAGGGGACTTATAGCAATCAGCCCCAGCATTTT. Its protein reads: CATDLGPKGTYSNQPQHF. Beyond the CDR3, the reference TRBV19 and TRBJ1-5 genes provide the residues; the full variable domain reads: DGGITQSPKYLFRKEGQNVTLSCEQNLNHDAMYWYRQDPGQGLRLIYYSQIVNDFQKGDIAEGYSVSREKKESFPLTVTSAQKNPTAFYLCATDLGPKGTYSNQPQHFGDGTRLSIL.